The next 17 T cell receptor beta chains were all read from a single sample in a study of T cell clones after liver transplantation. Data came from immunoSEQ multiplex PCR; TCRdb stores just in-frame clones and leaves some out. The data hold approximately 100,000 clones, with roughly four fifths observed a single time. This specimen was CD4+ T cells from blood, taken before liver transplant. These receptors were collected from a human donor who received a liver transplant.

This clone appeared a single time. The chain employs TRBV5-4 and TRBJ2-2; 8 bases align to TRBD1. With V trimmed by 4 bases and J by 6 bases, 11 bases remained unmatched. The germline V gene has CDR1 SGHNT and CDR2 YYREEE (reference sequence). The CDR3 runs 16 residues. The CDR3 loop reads CASSNSRDRLAGELFF. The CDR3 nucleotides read TGTGCCAGCAGCAATTCCCGGGACAGGTTGGCCGGGGAGCTGTTTTTT.

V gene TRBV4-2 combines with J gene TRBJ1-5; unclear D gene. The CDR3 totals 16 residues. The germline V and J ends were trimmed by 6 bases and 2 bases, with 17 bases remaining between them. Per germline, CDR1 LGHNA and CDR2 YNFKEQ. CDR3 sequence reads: CASSHSLGGGNQPQHF. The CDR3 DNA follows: TGTGCCAGCAGTCATTCATTGGGAGGTGGCAATCAGCCCCAGCATTTT.

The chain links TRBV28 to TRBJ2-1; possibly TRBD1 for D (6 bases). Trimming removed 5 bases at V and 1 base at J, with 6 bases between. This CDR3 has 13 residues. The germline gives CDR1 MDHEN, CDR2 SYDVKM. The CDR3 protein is CASSQGSYNEQFF. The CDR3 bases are TGTGCCAGCAGTCAGGGGTCCTACAATGAGCAGTTCTTC.

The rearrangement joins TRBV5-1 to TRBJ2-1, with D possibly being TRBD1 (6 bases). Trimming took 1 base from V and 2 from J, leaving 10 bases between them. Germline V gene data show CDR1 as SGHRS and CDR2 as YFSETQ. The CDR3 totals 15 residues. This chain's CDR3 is CASSLSGQTYNEQFF. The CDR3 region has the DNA TGCGCCAGCAGCTTGTCCGGACAGACCTACAATGAGCAGTTCTTC. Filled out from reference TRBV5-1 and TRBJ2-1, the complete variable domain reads KAGVTQTPRYLIKTRGQQVTLSCSPISGHRSVSWYQQTPGQGLQFLFEYFSETQRNKGNFPGRFSGRQFSNSRSEMNVSTLELGDSALYLCASSLSGQTYNEQFFGPGTRLTVL.

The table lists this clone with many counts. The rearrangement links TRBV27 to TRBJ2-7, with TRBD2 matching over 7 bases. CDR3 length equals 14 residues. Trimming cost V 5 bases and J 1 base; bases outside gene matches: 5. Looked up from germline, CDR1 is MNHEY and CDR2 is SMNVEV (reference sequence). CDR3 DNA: TGTGCCAGCAGTCGGACTAGGACATCCTACGAGCAGTACTTC. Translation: CASSRTRTSYEQYF.

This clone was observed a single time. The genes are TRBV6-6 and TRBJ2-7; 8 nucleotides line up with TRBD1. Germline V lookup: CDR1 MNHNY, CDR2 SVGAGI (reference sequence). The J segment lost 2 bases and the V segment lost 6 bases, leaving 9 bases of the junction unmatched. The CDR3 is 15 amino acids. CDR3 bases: TGTGCCAGCAGCGTAACAGGGGGAGAGACCTACGAGCAGTACTTC. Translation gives CASSVTGGETYEQYF.

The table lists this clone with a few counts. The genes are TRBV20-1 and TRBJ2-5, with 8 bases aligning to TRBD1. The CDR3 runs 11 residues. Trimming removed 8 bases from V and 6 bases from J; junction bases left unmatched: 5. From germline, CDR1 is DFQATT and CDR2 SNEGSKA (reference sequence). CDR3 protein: CSPGQGKTQYF. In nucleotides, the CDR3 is TGCAGTCCAGGACAGGGAAAGACCCAGTACTTC.

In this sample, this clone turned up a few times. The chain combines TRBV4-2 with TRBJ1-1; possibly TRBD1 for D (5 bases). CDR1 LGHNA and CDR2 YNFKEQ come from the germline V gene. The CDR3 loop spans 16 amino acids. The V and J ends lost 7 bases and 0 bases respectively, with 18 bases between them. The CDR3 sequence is CASNLAVGPMNTEAFF. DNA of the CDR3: TGTGCCAGCAACCTGGCTGTGGGACCCATGAACACTGAAGCTTTCTTT.

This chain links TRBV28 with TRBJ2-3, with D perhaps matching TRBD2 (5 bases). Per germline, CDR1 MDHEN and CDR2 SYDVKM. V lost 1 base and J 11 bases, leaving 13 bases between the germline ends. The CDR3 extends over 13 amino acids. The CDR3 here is CASSLSMTKGQYF. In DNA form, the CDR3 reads TGTGCCAGCAGTTTATCAATGACTAAGGGGCAGTATTTT.

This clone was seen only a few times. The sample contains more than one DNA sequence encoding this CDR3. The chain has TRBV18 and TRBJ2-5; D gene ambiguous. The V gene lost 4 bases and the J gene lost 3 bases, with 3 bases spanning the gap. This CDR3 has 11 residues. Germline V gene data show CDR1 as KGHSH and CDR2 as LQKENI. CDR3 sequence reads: CASSLKETQYF. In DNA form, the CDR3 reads TGTGCCAGCTCACTTAAAGAGACCCAGTACTTC.

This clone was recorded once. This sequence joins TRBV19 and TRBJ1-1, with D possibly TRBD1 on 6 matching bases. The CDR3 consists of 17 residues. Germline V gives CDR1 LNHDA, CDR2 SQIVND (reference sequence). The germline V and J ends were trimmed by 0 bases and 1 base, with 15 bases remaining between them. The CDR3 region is CASSIDFQGTSNTEAFF. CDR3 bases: TGTGCCAGTAGTATAGATTTTCAGGGGACCTCGAACACTGAAGCTTTCTTT. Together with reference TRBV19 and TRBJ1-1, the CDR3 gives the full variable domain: DGGITQSPKYLFRKEGQNVTLSCEQNLNHDAMYWYRQDPGQGLRLIYYSQIVNDFQKGDIAEGYSVSREKKESFPLTVTSAQKNPTAFYLCASSIDFQGTSNTEAFFGQGTRLTVV.

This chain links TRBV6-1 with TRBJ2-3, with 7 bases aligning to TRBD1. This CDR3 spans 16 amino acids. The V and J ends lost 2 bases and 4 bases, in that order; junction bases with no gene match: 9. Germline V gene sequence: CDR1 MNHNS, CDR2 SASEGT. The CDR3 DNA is TGTGCCAGCAGTGAAAGGGACAGAGTCCTGGCAGATACGCAGTATTTT. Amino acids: CASSERDRVLADTQYF.

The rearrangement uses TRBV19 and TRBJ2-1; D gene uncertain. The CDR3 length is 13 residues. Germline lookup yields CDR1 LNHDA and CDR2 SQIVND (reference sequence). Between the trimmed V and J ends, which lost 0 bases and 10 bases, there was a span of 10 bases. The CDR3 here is CASSIESRREQFF. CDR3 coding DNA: TGTGCCAGTAGTATAGAGTCTCGCCGGGAGCAGTTCTTC.

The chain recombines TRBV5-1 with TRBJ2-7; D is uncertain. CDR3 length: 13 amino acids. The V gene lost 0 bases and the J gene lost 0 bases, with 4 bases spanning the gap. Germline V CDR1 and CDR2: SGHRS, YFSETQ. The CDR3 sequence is CASSLVTSYEQYF. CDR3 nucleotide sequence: TGCGCCAGCAGCTTGGTTACCTCCTACGAGCAGTACTTC.

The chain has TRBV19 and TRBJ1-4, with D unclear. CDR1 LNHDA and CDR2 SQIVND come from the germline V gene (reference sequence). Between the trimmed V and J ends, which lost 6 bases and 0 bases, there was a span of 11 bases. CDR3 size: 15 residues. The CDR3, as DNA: TGTGCCAGTAGACATAACAGAGCAACTAATGAAAAACTGTTTTTT. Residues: CASRHNRATNEKLFF.

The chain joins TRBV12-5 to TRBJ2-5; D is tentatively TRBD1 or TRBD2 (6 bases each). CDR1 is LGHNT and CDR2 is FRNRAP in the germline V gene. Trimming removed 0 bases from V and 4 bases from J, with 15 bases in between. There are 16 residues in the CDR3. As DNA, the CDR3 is TGTGCTAGTGGTTTGGTACTATCGGGGGCCGGAGAGACCCAGTACTTC. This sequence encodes CASGLVLSGAGETQYF. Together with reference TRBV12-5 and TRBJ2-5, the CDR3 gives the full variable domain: DARVTQTPRHKVTEMGQEVTMRCQPILGHNTVFWYRQTMMQGLELLAYFRNRAPLDDSGMPKDRFSAEMPDATLATLKIQPSEPRDSAVYFCASGLVLSGAGETQYFGPGTRLLVL.

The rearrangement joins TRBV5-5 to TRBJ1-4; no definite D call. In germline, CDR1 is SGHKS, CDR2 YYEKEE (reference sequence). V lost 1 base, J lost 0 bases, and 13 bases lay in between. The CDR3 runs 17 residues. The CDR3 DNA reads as TGTGCCAGCAGCTTGATTCCTGGGGTTGCAACTAATGAAAAACTGTTTTTT. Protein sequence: CASSLIPGVATNEKLFF.